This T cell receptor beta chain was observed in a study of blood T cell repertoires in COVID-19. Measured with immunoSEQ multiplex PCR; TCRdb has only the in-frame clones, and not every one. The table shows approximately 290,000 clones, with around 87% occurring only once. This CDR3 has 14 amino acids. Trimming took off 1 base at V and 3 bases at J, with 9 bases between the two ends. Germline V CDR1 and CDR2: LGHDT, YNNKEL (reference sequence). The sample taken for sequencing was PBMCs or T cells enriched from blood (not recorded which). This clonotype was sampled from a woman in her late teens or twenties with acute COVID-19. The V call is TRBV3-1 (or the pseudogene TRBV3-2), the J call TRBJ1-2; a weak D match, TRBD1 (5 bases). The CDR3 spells CASSQVAGDYGYTF. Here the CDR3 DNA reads TGTGCCAGCAGCCAAGTAGCGGGGGACTATGGCTACACCTTC.